These 16 T cell receptor beta chains were sequenced from one sample in a study of CD8+CD57+ T cells in acquired aplastic anemia. The sequenced patients had an expansion of CD8+CD57+ cells seen by flow cytometry. The study profiled TCR beta VDJ and CDR3 using genomic DNA as template. TCRdb redid the calling of the reads with MiXCR, one entry per CDR3 protein. Found here are just over 200,000 distinct CDR3 sequences, approximately 60% of them singletons; the top ten hold around 50%. The sequenced material came from sorted CD4+, CD8+, or CD8+CD57+ T cells (not recorded which) from PBMCs. The receptors stem from a human donor with aplastic anemia.

The chain has TRBV24-1 and TRBJ2-7; D is perhaps TRBD2 (5 bases). Germline V gene data show CDR1 as KGHDR and CDR2 as SFDVKD. V dropped 8 bases and J dropped 2 bases, with 6 bases sitting between them. CDR3 length equals 11 residues. The CDR3 loop reads CATIGAYEQYF. Written as DNA, the CDR3 is TGTGCCACCATCGGGGCCTACGAGCAGTACTTC.

CDR3 nucleotides: TGTGCCACCGGGCGGAGGGGGCCCTATGAGCAGTTCTTC. Protein product: CATGRRGPYEQFF. The chain employs TRBV24-1 and TRBJ2-1; tentatively, D is TRBD1 (7 bases). The length of the CDR3 is 13 residues. Trimming took off 9 bases at V and 8 bases at J, with 16 bases between the two ends. Germline-derived CDR1 and CDR2 are KGHDR and SFDVKD.

Concerning this clonotype: A read error may account for a junction end that differs from germline. This chain uses TRBV10-3 with TRBJ1-2, with D perhaps matching TRBD1 (5 bases). This CDR3 comprises 14 residues. Germline CDR1 and CDR2: ENHRY and SYGVKD. DNA for the CDR3: TGTGCCACCAGTGTCGAGGGGATGAACTATGGCTACACCTTC. Amino acids: CATSVEGMNYGYTF.

This chain links TRBV15 with TRBJ1-1; TRBD1 agrees at 10 bases. The CDR3 sequence is 14 residues long. Germline V lookup: CDR1 LNHNV, CDR2 YYDKDF (reference sequence). J lost 4 bases, V lost 5 bases, and 4 bases had no gene match. The DNA for the CDR3 is TGTGCCACCAGCGGGGACAGGGGTAGCACTGAAGCTTTCTTT. Amino acid sequence: CATSGDRGSTEAFF.

This clonotype came up a few times. The chain carries TRBV2 and TRBJ2-7; tentative D call: TRBD1 (6 bases). In germline, CDR1 is SNHLY, CDR2 FYNNEI. This CDR3 has 14 amino acids. V was pared by 7 bases and J by 4 bases, with 17 bases between. The CDR3: CASNGQPREYEQYF. The CDR3 coding sequence is TGTGCCAGCAACGGACAGCCCAGGGAGTACGAGCAGTACTTC.

The J gene is TRBJ1-1, the V gene TRBV15, with unresolved D. Trimming removed 0 bases from V and 6 bases from J, with 8 bases in between. Germline V gene lookup returns CDR1 LNHNV and CDR2 YYDKDF (reference sequence). The CDR3 is 13 amino acids. The chain's CDR3 is CATSRDETSEAFF. CDR3 bases: TGTGCCACCAGCAGAGATGAGACATCTGAAGCTTTCTTT.

The J gene is TRBJ2-7, the V gene TRBV5-6; 10 bases fit TRBD1. With 6 bases clipped from V and 1 base from J, the junction kept 10 bases outside the gene matches. This CDR3 has 16 amino acids. Germline V gene data show CDR1 as SGHDT and CDR2 as YYEEEE. For the CDR3, the DNA is TGTGCCAGCACCCGGGACCGGGACAGGGGATCCTACGAGCAGTACTTC. Translating gives CASTRDRDRGSYEQYF. Full variable domain (missing parts from reference TRBV5-6 and TRBJ2-7): DAGVTQSPTHLIKTRGQQVTLRCSPKSGHDTVSWYQQALGQGPQFIFQYYEEEERQRGNFPDRFSGHQFPNYSSELNVNALLLGDSALYLCASTRDRDRGSYEQYFGPGTRLTVT.

The chain is built from TRBV15 and TRBJ1-6; 7 bases are shared with TRBD1. The trim removed 5 bases at V and 14 bases at J, leaving 15 bases unmatched. The germline V gene has CDR1 LNHNV and CDR2 YYDKDF (reference sequence). The CDR3 sequence is 15 residues long. The CDR3 nucleotides are TGTGCCACCAGCCCAGACCGGGACAGACCAAAGGCCCTCCACTTT. This gives the protein CATSPDRDRPKALHF.

The chain has TRBV5-1 and TRBJ2-7; 8 bases match TRBD1. Germline values: CDR1 SGHRS, CDR2 YFSETQ. This CDR3 is built from 13 residues. The trim removed 5 bases at V and 2 bases at J, leaving 3 bases unmatched. CDR3 sequence reads: CASRADRAYEQYF. DNA for the CDR3: TGCGCCAGCAGAGCGGACAGGGCCTACGAGCAGTACTTC.

This chain connects TRBV20-1 to TRBJ2-7, with a possible D match to TRBD2 (6 bases). The CDR3 is made up of 14 amino acids. Deletions cut 4 bases from V and 5 bases from J, with 18 bases between. Germline V CDR1 and CDR2: DFQATT, SNEGSKA (reference sequence). CDR3 bases: TGCAGTGCTACTAAGGAGGGGATGGGGAACGAGCAGTACTTC. As protein: CSATKEGMGNEQYF.

Note on this clonotype: At one end, the junction sequence differs from germline, possibly due to a read error. CDR3 sequence (DNA): TGTGCCTGCAGCTTAGATCGGTTCCACAATGAGCAGTTCTTC. This gives the protein CACSLDRFHNEQFF. The chain recombines TRBV7-2 with TRBJ2-1; D unclear. The CDR3 extends over 14 amino acids. The germline CDR1 and CDR2 sequences are SGHTA and FQGNSA.

The table lists this clonotype with a few counts. The chain uses TRBV29-1 and TRBJ2-7; D unresolved. Deletions cut 3 bases from V and 4 bases from J, with 7 bases between. CDR3 length: 11 amino acids. Germline CDR1 reads SQVTM; CDR2 reads ANQGSEA. CDR3 DNA sequence: TGCAGCGTTGACCAAGGTTACGAGCAGTACTTC. Translation: CSVDQGYEQYF.

The chain has TRBV19 and TRBJ1-1; D ambiguous. The CDR3 has 13 residues. Trimming shortened V by 3 bases and J by 4 bases, and 9 bases separated the two germline ends. Germline V gives CDR1 LNHDA, CDR2 SQIVND (reference sequence). CDR3 sequence reads: CASSIARTTEAFF. The CDR3 nucleotides are TGTGCCAGTAGTATCGCACGGACCACTGAAGCTTTCTTT.

The gene calls are TRBV7-8 and TRBJ2-6; TRBD2 matches at 8 bases. The germline V gene has CDR1 SGHVS and CDR2 FQNEAQ. The CDR3 sequence is 16 residues long. The trim removed 5 bases at V and 4 bases at J, leaving 7 bases unmatched. The CDR3 DNA reads TGTGCCAGCAGCCATCGGGGGGGCTCCGGGGCCAACGTCCTGACTTTC. It yields the protein CASSHRGGSGANVLTF.

The count of this clonotype is one. This chain joins TRBV15 and TRBJ1-1; 9 bases align to TRBD1. With 5 bases clipped from V and 5 bases from J, the junction kept 12 bases outside the gene matches. This CDR3 comprises 16 residues. CDR1 is LNHNV and CDR2 is YYDKDF in the germline V gene (reference sequence). The CDR3 reads CATSGRPGQGVTEAFF. The CDR3 nucleotides read TGTGCCACCAGCGGACGGCCGGGACAGGGTGTAACTGAAGCTTTCTTT.

The rearrangement joins TRBV2 to TRBJ2-7; perhaps TRBD2 as D (6 bases). The CDR3 runs 14 residues. Trimming pared 5 bases from V and 6 bases from J, leaving 17 bases between. Per germline, CDR1 SNHLY and CDR2 FYNNEI. CDR3 DNA: TGTGCCAGCAGTATAGACCAGGGAGGAGGCGAGCAGTACTTC. Translating gives CASSIDQGGGEQYF.